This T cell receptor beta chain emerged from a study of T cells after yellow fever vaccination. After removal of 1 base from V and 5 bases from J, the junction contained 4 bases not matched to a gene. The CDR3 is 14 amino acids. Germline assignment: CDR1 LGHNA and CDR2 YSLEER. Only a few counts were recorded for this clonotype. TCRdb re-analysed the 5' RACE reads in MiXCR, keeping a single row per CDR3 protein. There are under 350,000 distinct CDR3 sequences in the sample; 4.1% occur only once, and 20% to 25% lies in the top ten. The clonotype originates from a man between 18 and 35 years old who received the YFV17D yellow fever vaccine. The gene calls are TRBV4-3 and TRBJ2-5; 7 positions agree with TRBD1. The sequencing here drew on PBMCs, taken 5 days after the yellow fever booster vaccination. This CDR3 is CASSQVRGLETQYF. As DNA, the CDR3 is TGCGCCAGCAGCCAAGTCAGGGGGTTGGAGACCCAGTACTTC.